Reported below is one T cell receptor (beta chain). This sample was included in a study of cytomegalovirus exposure and HLA in healthy donors. At sampling all donors were nominally healthy, likely with unrecorded immune exposures. The CDR3 has 18 amino acids. Germline-derived CDR1 and CDR2 are GTSNPN and SVGIG (reference sequence). The J segment lost 3 bases and the V segment lost 1 base, leaving 14 bases of the junction unmatched. The PCR employed 60 Vbeta primers together with 13 Jbeta primers. The data were produced by immunoSEQ multiplex PCR, yet TCRdb's version contains in-frame clones alone and is incomplete. Of 100,000 to 150,000 clones listed, about 15% are singletons.

The sequencing sample was made of PBMCs. The source of this sequence is a female donor in good health and CMV-seropositive. J is TRBJ2-7 and V is TRBV30; 11 bases are a match to TRBD2. The CDR3 reads CAWSGSGRAGYYYYEQYF. As DNA, the CDR3 is TGTGCCTGGAGTGGTAGCGGGAGGGCCGGGTATTATTACTACGAGCAGTACTTC. The entire variable domain, with the rest obtained from reference TRBV30 and TRBJ2-7, is as follows: SQTIHQWPATLVQPVGSPLSLECTVEGTSNPNLYWYRQAAGRGLQLLFYSVGIGQISSEVPQNLSASRPQDRQFILSSKKLLLSDSGFYLCAWSGSGRAGYYYYEQYFGPGTRLTVT.